This section outlines one T cell receptor (beta chain) sequence together with its context. The data stem from a study of T cell repertoires in cytomegalovirus infection. Germline CDR1 and CDR2: SGHNT and YYREEE (reference sequence). The CDR3 has 12 residues. The V gene lost 4 bases and the J gene lost 3 bases, with 7 bases spanning the gap. TCRdb called the reads again in MiXCR, with one record for every CDR3 protein. The sample has roughly 760,000 distinct CDR3 sequences, roughly 35% seen once. The chain has TRBV5-4 and TRBJ2-5; no firm D call. Sequencing was done on a sample of PBMCs. The origin of this receptor is a human donor in good health (CMV status not recorded). Some clones in this sample may be carry-over from other donors' samples. The CDR3 sequence is CASSRGKETQYF. Here the CDR3 DNA reads TGTGCCAGCAGCCGAGGTAAAGAGACCCAGTACTTC.